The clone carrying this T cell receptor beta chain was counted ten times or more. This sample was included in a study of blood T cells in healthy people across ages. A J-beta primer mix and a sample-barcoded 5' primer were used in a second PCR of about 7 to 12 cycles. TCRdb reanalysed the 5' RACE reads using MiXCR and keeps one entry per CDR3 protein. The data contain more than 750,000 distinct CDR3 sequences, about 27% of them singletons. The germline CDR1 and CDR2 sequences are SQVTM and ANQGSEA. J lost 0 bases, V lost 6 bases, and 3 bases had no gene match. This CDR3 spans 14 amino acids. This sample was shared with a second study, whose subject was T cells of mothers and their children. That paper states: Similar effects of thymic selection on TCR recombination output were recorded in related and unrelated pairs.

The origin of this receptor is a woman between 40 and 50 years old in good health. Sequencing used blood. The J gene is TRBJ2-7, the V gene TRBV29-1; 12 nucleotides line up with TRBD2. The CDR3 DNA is TGCAGCGTCGAGACTAGCGGGGGCTCCTACGAGCAGTACTTC. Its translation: CSVETSGGSYEQYF.